This entry lists 10 T cell receptor beta chains sequenced from one sample in a study of T cells in tuberculosis. TCRdb's table, derived via immunoSEQ multiplex PCR, lists solely in-frame clones and lacks some. The sample includes 47,000 or so clones, nearly 95% of them seen just once. Regarding time point: new active TB diagnosis, blood taken before or within 7 days of starting treatment. The sample in question was PBMCs, obtained at tuberculosis diagnosis. The origin of the receptors is an adult with tuberculosis.

V gene TRBV4-1 combines with J gene TRBJ1-6; unclear D gene. Germline V gene lookup returns CDR1 MGHRA and CDR2 YSYEKL. This CDR3 comprises 14 residues. V was clipped by 2 bases and J by 10 bases, with 12 bases between them. The CDR3 nucleotides read TGCGCCAGCAGCCAAATCTCGGGTGGATCACCCCTCCACTTT. Protein: CASSQISGGSPLHF.

V gene TRBV7-9 combines with J gene TRBJ1-1; TRBD1 might be the D (6 bases). V lost 5 bases, J lost 4 bases, and 11 bases lay in between. The CDR3 runs 13 residues. Germline values: CDR1 SEHNR, CDR2 FQNEAQ (reference sequence). In DNA, the CDR3 is TGTGCCAGCAGCGTTCTGACAGGCACTGAAGCTTTCTTT. Translation: CASSVLTGTEAFF.

The rearrangement links TRBV7-9 to TRBJ2-7; tentatively, D is TRBD1 (6 bases). This CDR3 is 14 amino acids long. Germline V CDR1 and CDR2: SEHNR, FQNEAQ (reference sequence). Trimming stripped 6 bases from V and 3 bases from J, with 15 bases between. The CDR3 region is CASRTQGSSYEQYF. The CDR3 coding sequence is TGTGCCAGCAGGACACAGGGTTCTAGCTACGAGCAGTACTTC.

The chain carries TRBV19 and TRBJ2-1, with 12 bases identical to TRBD2. The CDR3 runs to 16 residues. Germline V lookup: CDR1 LNHDA, CDR2 SQIVND (reference sequence). V lost 3 bases to trimming and J lost 7 bases; unmatched junction nucleotides: 7. CDR3 residues: CASSITSGRHKNEQFF. In DNA form, the CDR3 reads TGTGCCAGTAGTATCACTAGCGGGAGGCACAAGAATGAGCAGTTCTTC.

The chain employs TRBV7-8 and TRBJ2-2, with D perhaps matching TRBD2 (6 bases). V shed 2 bases and J shed 4 bases, with 11 bases lying between them. CDR1 is SGHVS, CDR2 FQNEAQ, per germline. This CDR3 has 15 residues. The CDR3 bases are TGTGCCAGCAGCTTAACCTGGGGACTCACCGGGGAGCTGTTTTTT. Its translation is CASSLTWGLTGELFF. The full variable domain, in which reference TRBV7-8 and TRBJ2-2 provide the parts outside the CDR3, is GAGVSQSPRYKVAKRGQDVALRCDPISGHVSLFWYQQALGQGPEFLTYFQNEAQLDKSGLPSDRFFAERPEGSVSTLKIQRTQQEDSAVYLCASSLTWGLTGELFFGEGSRLTVL.

The rearrangement joins TRBV9 to TRBJ1-1; D is perhaps TRBD1 (5 bases). The CDR3 is 13 residues long. Germline V gene sequence: CDR1 SGDLS, CDR2 YYNGEE. The V and J ends lost 0 bases and 7 bases respectively, with 10 bases between them. The DNA for the CDR3 is TGTGCCAGCAGCGTAGACGGGCAGGGTGAAGCTTTCTTT. This gives the protein CASSVDGQGEAFF.

With regard to this clone: The same CDR3 arises from other DNA sequences in this sample as well. The chain employs TRBV30 and TRBJ1-5; D may be TRBD1 (6 bases). Per the germline V gene, CDR1 is GTSNPN and CDR2 is SVGIG (reference sequence). V dropped 2 bases and J dropped 8 bases, with 10 bases sitting between them. This CDR3 has 12 amino acids. CDR3 nucleotide sequence: TGTGCCTGGAGTAAACACAGGGAGCCCCAGCATTTT. Amino acids: CAWSKHREPQHF.

The chain is built from TRBV2 and TRBJ1-1; TRBD1 might be the D (5 bases). V lost 6 bases and J lost 0, with 11 bases in between. Germline CDR1 SNHLY, CDR2 FYNNEI. CDR3 size: 14 residues. CDR3 sequence (DNA): TGTGCCAGCAGCGAAACGGGGGTGAACACTGAAGCTTTCTTT. Amino acids: CASSETGVNTEAFF.

The genes are TRBV7-9 and TRBJ2-7; 10 bases align to TRBD1. Germline-derived CDR1 and CDR2 are SEHNR and FQNEAQ (reference sequence). The length of the CDR3 is 15 residues. J gave up 5 bases and V 4 bases, and 8 bases lay outside the gene matches. CDR3 coding DNA: TGTGCCAGCAGCTCGTCGGGACAGGGGATGAACGAGCAGTACTTC. It encodes CASSSSGQGMNEQYF.

This clone was counted a single time. The chain employs TRBV11-3 and TRBJ2-1, with D possibly TRBD1 on 5 matching bases. From germline, CDR1 is SGHNT and CDR2 YENEEA. The V gene lost 1 base and the J gene lost 6 bases, with 13 bases spanning the gap. The CDR3 runs 15 residues. The CDR3 DNA is TGTGCCAGCAGCTTAGGCAGGGTTGCCCCCAATGAGCAGTTCTTC. Protein sequence: CASSLGRVAPNEQFF.